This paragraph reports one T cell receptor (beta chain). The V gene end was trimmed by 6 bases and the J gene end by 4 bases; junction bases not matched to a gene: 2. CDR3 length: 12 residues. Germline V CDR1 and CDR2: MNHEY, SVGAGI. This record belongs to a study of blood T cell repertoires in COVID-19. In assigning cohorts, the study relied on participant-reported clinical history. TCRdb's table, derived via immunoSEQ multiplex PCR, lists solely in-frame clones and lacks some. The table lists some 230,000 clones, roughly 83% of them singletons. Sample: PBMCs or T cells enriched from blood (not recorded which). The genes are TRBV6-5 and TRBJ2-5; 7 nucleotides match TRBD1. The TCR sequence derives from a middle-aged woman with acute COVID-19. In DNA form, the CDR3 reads TGTGCCAGCAGGCACAGGGGAGAGACCCAGTACTTC. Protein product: CASRHRGETQYF.